Below, 6 T cell receptor beta chains from the same sample are listed, as sequenced in a study of OX40 agonist ivuxolimab in advanced cancers. Sequencing was performed with immunoSEQ multiplex PCR; in TCRdb, only in-frame clones are kept and a portion is missing. The table has roughly 68,000 clones, 80% to 95% seen once. Material: CD4+ or CD8+ T cells sorted from blood, obtained in a trial of the OX40 agonist ivuxolimab. The receptors were gathered from an adult with an advanced solid tumor such as melanoma, head and neck, liver or kidney cancer.

Comment on this clone: An end of the junction does not agree with germline; a read error may underlie this. The chain joins TRBV10-2 to TRBJ1-2, with 7 bases identical to TRBD1. The CDR3 has 13 amino acids. The germline CDR1 and CDR2 sequences are WSHSY and SAAADI. The CDR3 DNA reads as TGCGCCAGCAGTGGACAGGGTAACTCTGGCTACACCTTC. Its protein is CASSGQGNSGYTF.

The rearrangement links TRBV9 to TRBJ2-1; 10 bases are shared with TRBD2. CDR3 size: 16 residues. Trimming removed 0 bases from V and 6 bases from J; junction bases left unmatched: 6. Germline V gene data show CDR1 as SGDLS and CDR2 as YYNGEE. The CDR3 is CASSVATGLATNEQFF. For the CDR3, the DNA is TGTGCCAGCAGCGTAGCCACGGGACTAGCGACCAATGAGCAGTTCTTC. Drawing the rest from reference TRBV9 and TRBJ2-1, the complete variable domain is DSGVTQTPKHLITATGQRVTLRCSPRSGDLSVYWYQQSLDQGLQFLIQYYNGEERAKGNILERFSAQQFPDLHSELNLSSLELGDSALYFCASSVATGLATNEQFFGPGTRLTVL.

The chain links TRBV5-1 to TRBJ2-7, with D tentatively TRBD2 (6 bases). Germline CDR1 SGHRS, CDR2 YFSETQ. The CDR3 sequence is 14 residues long. The V end was cut by 5 bases, the J end by 2 bases, with 14 bases between. Here the CDR3 DNA reads TGCGCCAGCAGTCCCGGGAGTACGGCCTACGAGCAGTACTTC. This translates into CASSPGSTAYEQYF.

The chain joins TRBV29-1 to TRBJ2-1; 9 bases agree with TRBD1. This CDR3 is 19 amino acids long. Per germline, CDR1 SQVTM and CDR2 ANQGSEA. V trimming: 3 bases; J trimming: 0 bases; junction bases outside the gene matches: 15. This CDR3 reads CSVDGTGGATWSSYNEQFF. The CDR3 DNA sequence: TGCAGCGTTGACGGAACAGGGGGCGCAACTTGGAGCTCCTACAATGAGCAGTTCTTC.

The rearrangement uses TRBV30 and TRBJ2-7; D may be TRBD1 (5 bases). Trimming pared 2 bases from V and 5 bases from J, leaving 10 bases between. Germline CDR1 reads GTSNPN; CDR2 reads SVGIG (reference sequence). The length of the CDR3 is 12 residues. The CDR3 loop reads CAWSRQGNEQYF. In DNA form, the CDR3 reads TGTGCCTGGAGTAGGCAGGGCAACGAGCAGTACTTC. Together with reference TRBV30 and TRBJ2-7, the CDR3 gives the full variable domain: SQTIHQWPATLVQPVGSPLSLECTVEGTSNPNLYWYRQAAGRGLQLLFYSVGIGQISSEVPQNLSASRPQDRQFILSSKKLLLSDSGFYLCAWSRQGNEQYFGPGTRLTVT.

The chain recombines TRBV10-3 with TRBJ2-3, with D tentatively TRBD2 (7 bases). This CDR3 is 14 amino acids long. CDR1 is ENHRY and CDR2 is SYGVKD in the germline V gene. V lost 6 bases to trimming and J lost 1 base, with 11 bases between them. The CDR3 coding sequence is TGTGCCATCAGAGGGGGGGCCGGCACAGATACGCAGTATTTT. It translates to CAIRGGAGTDTQYF.